Listed here are 21 T cell receptor beta chains from one sample, sequenced in a study of regulatory T cells in long-lasting Graves disease. Libraries of TCR beta came from iRepertoire HTBI primers plus Arm-PCR of CDR3 regions. TCRdb reprocessed the multiplex PCR reads via MiXCR and lists one record per CDR3 protein. The table records 300,000 to 500,000 distinct CDR3 sequences, less than 25% of them present only once. As for time point: persistent/refractory GD, antithyroid drugs over 5 years with positive TRAb. Scientists built the TCR library using RNA that was extracted from PBMCs. Source: peripheral blood mononuclear cells (PBMCs), taken when the disease was refractory, from a patient treated with antithyroid drugs. The source is a female donor with Graves disease.

V and J are TRBV11-2 and TRBJ1-2, with a tentative D call TRBD1 (5 bases). The germline V gene has CDR1 SGHAT and CDR2 FQNNGV. Trimming removed 8 bases from V and 7 bases from J, with 23 bases in between. The CDR3 covers 15 residues. CDR3 DNA sequence: TGTGCCAGCGGACTGTCCGGGCTAAGGGGCGGTGGCTACACCTTC. It translates to CASGLSGLRGGGYTF.

This clonotype was observed at least ten times. The V and J genes are TRBV28 and TRBJ2-7; no definite D call. The CDR3 is 13 residues long. Looked up from germline, CDR1 is MDHEN and CDR2 is SYDVKM. V dropped 6 bases and J dropped 1 base, with 10 bases sitting between them. CDR3 sequence reads: CASSPGWSYEQYF. The DNA for the CDR3 is TGTGCCAGCAGCCCCGGATGGTCCTACGAGCAGTACTTC.

This clonotype was recorded a few times. The rearrangement links TRBV7-7 to TRBJ1-1, with 8 nucleotides matching TRBD1. This CDR3 is built from 14 residues. Germline-derived CDR1 and CDR2 are SSHAT and FNYEAQ (reference sequence). The CDR3 is CASYDRGSNTEAFF. DNA for the CDR3: TGTGCTAGCTATGACAGGGGCTCGAACACTGAAGCTTTCTTT.

This clonotype showed up just a few times. The chain couples TRBV7-9 to TRBJ2-7; 7 bases are a match to TRBD2. Germline-derived CDR1 and CDR2 are SEHNR and FQNEAQ (reference sequence). V trimming: 4 bases; J trimming: 1 base; junction bases outside the gene matches: 7. The CDR3 contains 15 residues. The CDR3 is CASSSTTSISYEQYF. For the CDR3, the DNA is TGTGCCAGCAGCTCAACGACTAGCATTTCCTACGAGCAGTACTTC.

The chain joins TRBV27 to TRBJ1-5; TRBD1 aligns across 8 bases. The CDR3 sequence is 14 residues long. From germline, CDR1 is MNHEY and CDR2 SMNVEV (reference sequence). Unmatched junction bases numbered 8, after V lost 4 bases and J lost 9 bases. CDR3 protein: CASSSRQGWGPQHF. CDR3 nucleotides: TGTGCCAGCAGTTCACGACAGGGGTGGGGGCCCCAGCATTTT.

This clonotype was counted at least ten times. This sequence joins TRBV2 and TRBJ2-5, with D possibly TRBD2 on 6 matching bases. Between the trimmed V and J ends, which lost 3 bases and 6 bases, there was a span of 14 bases. CDR1 is SNHLY and CDR2 is FYNNEI in the germline V gene. The CDR3 runs to 14 residues. The CDR3 region is CASSDRGRWQTQYF. The CDR3, as DNA: TGTGCCAGCAGTGATCGGGGGAGGTGGCAGACCCAGTACTTC. The full variable domain, rest sourced from reference TRBV2 and TRBJ2-5, is EPEVTQTPSHQVTQMGQEVILRCVPISNHLYFYWYRQILGQKVEFLVSFYNNEISEKSEIFDDQFSVERPDGSNFTLKIRSTKLEDSAMYFCASSDRGRWQTQYFGPGTRLLVL.

The chain links TRBV9 to TRBJ1-1; 12 positions agree with TRBD1. CDR1 is SGDLS, CDR2 YYNGEE, per germline. V lost 4 bases and J lost 6; bases outside the gene matches: 1. The CDR3 spans 13 residues. This CDR3 reads CASSRDRGPEAFF. CDR3 sequence (DNA): TGTGCCAGCAGCCGGGACAGGGGGCCTGAAGCTTTCTTT.

This clonotype was seen at least ten times. The V and J genes are TRBV7-3 and TRBJ2-5, with 8 bases lining up with TRBD1. Trimming cost V 6 bases and J 5 bases; bases outside gene matches: 11. The germline gives CDR1 SGHTA, CDR2 FQGTGA. This CDR3 region has 15 residues. The CDR3, as DNA: TGTGCCAGCAGTCAGCAGGGGGCCCTTGGGGAGACCCAGTACTTC. It is translated as CASSQQGALGETQYF.

The V gene is TRBV2, the J gene TRBJ2-3, with no clear D. Germline CDR1 reads SNHLY; CDR2 reads FYNNEI. Trimming pared 0 bases from V and 0 bases from J, leaving 7 bases between. The CDR3 is 15 residues long. In DNA form, the CDR3 reads TGTGCCAGCAGTGAAGCGCCGGTGAGCACAGATACGCAGTATTTT. Protein sequence: CASSEAPVSTDTQYF. The full variable domain, with the rest looked up from reference TRBV2 and TRBJ2-3, is EPEVTQTPSHQVTQMGQEVILRCVPISNHLYFYWYRQILGQKVEFLVSFYNNEISEKSEIFDDQFSVERPDGSNFTLKIRSTKLEDSAMYFCASSEAPVSTDTQYFGPGTRLTVL.

This clonotype was picked up a small number of times. This chain connects TRBV5-6 to TRBJ2-5; 7 bases agree with TRBD2. The CDR3 has 17 amino acids. Germline-derived CDR1 and CDR2 are SGHDT and YYEEEE. Trimming cost V 0 bases and J 1 base; bases outside gene matches: 9. The CDR3 loop reads CASSLGPSGNRQETQYF. The CDR3 DNA reads as TGTGCCAGCAGCTTGGGACCTAGCGGCAACCGCCAAGAGACCCAGTACTTC.

This clonotype was recorded at least ten times. The chain employs TRBV5-1 and TRBJ2-2; no reliable D call. CDR1 SGHRS and CDR2 YFSETQ come from the germline V gene. This CDR3 is 14 amino acids long. V lost 0 bases, J lost 4 bases, and 7 bases lay in between. The DNA for the CDR3 is TGCGCCAGCAGCTTGGAGACACCCACCGGGGAGCTGTTTTTT. Translation: CASSLETPTGELFF.

This clonotype was seen more than once but under ten times. The gene calls are TRBV20-1 and TRBJ2-7; D is perhaps TRBD1 (6 bases). Between the trimmed V and J ends, which lost 6 bases and 2 bases, there was a span of 11 bases. This CDR3 has 12 residues. The V gene's germline CDR1 is DFQATT and CDR2 SNEGSKA (reference sequence). DNA for the CDR3: TGCAGTGCCCAAGGACAGACCTACGAGCAGTACTTC. Its translation is CSAQGQTYEQYF.

The sample holds a few counts of this clonotype. J is TRBJ2-5 and V is TRBV6-2 or TRBV6-3; D is perhaps TRBD1 or TRBD2 (5 bases each). Germline V CDR1 and CDR2: MNHEY, SVGEGT. This CDR3 has 17 amino acids. V was trimmed by 0 bases and J by 5 bases, leaving 19 bases between them. The CDR3 DNA sequence: TGTGCCAGCAGTTACTCGATTACAGGACCGAGGAGGGAGACCCAGTACTTC. It encodes CASSYSITGPRRETQYF.

This chain joins TRBV9 and TRBJ1-1; D is perhaps TRBD1 (5 bases). The CDR3 sequence is 15 residues long. Germline CDR1 reads SGDLS; CDR2 reads YYNGEE. V gave up 4 bases and J gave up 0 bases, with 13 bases separating them. CDR3: CASSPMGGLNTEAFF. DNA of the CDR3: TGTGCCAGCAGCCCCATGGGGGGATTGAACACTGAAGCTTTCTTT.

The CDR3 DNA is TGTGCCAGCAGTTACTTTTTTAAGGGACAGCGGTTCTATGGCTACACCTTC. It yields the protein CASSYFFKGQRFYGYTF. The chain couples TRBV6-5 to TRBJ1-2, with 7 bases that match TRBD1. CDR1 MNHEY and CDR2 SVGAGI come from the germline V gene. The V gene end was trimmed by 1 base and the J gene end by 4 bases; junction bases not matched to a gene: 12. The CDR3 covers 17 residues.

The rearrangement uses TRBV20-1 and TRBJ1-1; D ambiguous. The V end lost 1 base, the J end lost 5 bases, and 11 bases lay between the germline ends. The CDR3 totals 13 residues. CDR1 and CDR2 from the germline V gene are DFQATT and SNEGSKA (reference sequence). This chain's CDR3 is CSARVRGKTEAFF. The CDR3 bases are TGCAGTGCTAGAGTTCGGGGAAAGACTGAAGCTTTCTTT.

The chain employs TRBV6-2 or TRBV6-3 and TRBJ2-2; D may be TRBD2 (6 bases). CDR1 is MNHEY and CDR2 is SVGEGT in the germline V gene. The CDR3 extends over 16 amino acids. The V and J ends lost 6 bases and 5 bases respectively, with 19 bases between them. CDR3 DNA: TGTGCCAGCAGGAAGGGCGTAGCGGAGATTACCGGGGAGCTGTTTTTT. The encoded protein is CASRKGVAEITGELFF.

The V call is TRBV4-3, the J call TRBJ2-7; D gene uncertain. In germline, CDR1 is LGHNA, CDR2 YSLEER. Trimming took 3 bases from V and 2 from J, leaving 17 bases between them. The CDR3 is made up of 16 amino acids. The CDR3 spells CASSQEFSGLTYEQYF. The DNA for the CDR3 is TGCGCCAGCAGCCAGGAGTTCTCCGGGCTTACCTACGAGCAGTACTTC.

For this clonotype: This may stem from a read error, because a much larger clone lies one nucleotide away. This chain uses TRBV20-1 with TRBJ1-5; D unresolved. CDR3 length: 13 amino acids. Germline-derived CDR1 and CDR2 are DFQATT and SNEGSKA (reference sequence). The CDR3 loop reads CSARETDNQPQRF. CDR3 coding DNA: TGCAGTGCTAGAGAAACAGACAATCAGCCCCAGCGTTTT.

This clonotype was found a few times. The chain recombines TRBV7-2 with TRBJ2-6; a possible D gene is TRBD1 (5 bases). Trimming removed 3 bases from V and 0 bases from J, with 9 bases in between. CDR1 is SGHTA, CDR2 FQGNSA, per germline. The CDR3 runs to 16 residues. This CDR3 reads CASSFGHRSGANVLTF. CDR3 DNA: TGTGCCAGCAGCTTCGGACACCGCTCTGGGGCCAACGTCCTGACTTTC.

This clonotype appeared a few times. This rearrangement joins TRBV6-2 or TRBV6-3 to TRBJ1-2; D unclear. The CDR3 has 15 residues. With 2 bases removed from V and 2 bases from J, the gap between germline ends came to 12 bases. CDR1 MNHEY and CDR2 SVGEGT come from the germline V gene. CDR3 region: CASSYRTATNYGYTF. Here the CDR3 DNA reads TGTGCCAGCAGTTACCGGACTGCTACCAACTATGGCTACACCTTC.